The clone carrying this T cell receptor beta chain has just one count. This CDR3 spans 15 amino acids. V lost 2 bases and J lost 0, with 9 bases in between. Germline V CDR1 and CDR2: SGHRS, YFSETQ. These data are taken from a study of OX40 agonist ivuxolimab in advanced cancers. Only in-frame clones appear in the TCRdb table, and some are missing; sequencing was by immunoSEQ multiplex PCR. The data hold some 55,000 clones, with 60% to 80% observed a single time. The sample was CD4+ or CD8+ T cells sorted from blood, taken in a trial of the OX40 agonist ivuxolimab. This sequence originates from an adult with an advanced solid tumor such as melanoma, head and neck, liver or kidney cancer. The rearrangement joins TRBV5-1 to TRBJ2-1; D gene unclear. In nucleotides, the CDR3 is TGCGCCAGCAGCTTCGGCGGAAGCTCCTACAATGAGCAGTTCTTC. As protein: CASSFGGSSYNEQFF.